This T cell receptor (beta chain) was documented in a study of beta chain features in type 1 diabetes. V lost 2 bases and J lost 5; bases outside the gene matches: 5. There are 15 residues in the CDR3. CDR1 MDHEN and CDR2 SYDVKM come from the germline V gene. Expressed TCRB transcripts were sequenced after all isolated RNA was converted to cDNA. Data came from immunoSEQ multiplex PCR; TCRdb stores just in-frame clones and leaves some out. Seen here are 900,000 or so clones, 15% to 20% observed once, and the top ten hold about 0.02%. The gene calls are TRBV28 and TRBJ2-1; TRBD2 agrees at 8 bases. This sequence was found in a woman under 30 in good health. Specimen: naive CD4+ T cells from blood. The CDR3 is CASSLVTSGNNEQFF. DNA of the CDR3: TGTGCCAGCAGTTTAGTTACTAGCGGAAACAATGAGCAGTTCTTC.